This TCR beta chain is drawn from a study of CD8 T cells in ankylosing spondylitis. Germline V gene data show CDR1 as MNHEY and CDR2 as SVGAGI. Trimming shortened V by 2 bases and J by 2 bases, and 13 bases separated the two germline ends. The CDR3 loop spans 15 amino acids. This clonotype was recorded at least ten times. TCRdb processed the 5' RACE reads anew with MiXCR; each CDR3 protein has one entry. The sample has under 300,000 distinct CDR3 sequences; about 10% are singletons. The TCR sequence derives from a male donor with ankylosing spondylitis or in good health (not recorded which). The sample comprised blood, either unsorted or a sorted T cell fraction (not recorded which). This sequence joins TRBV6-5 and TRBJ2-7, with D possibly being TRBD1 or TRBD2 (7 bases each). The CDR3 spells CASSYEAGQTYEQYF. The CDR3 DNA reads TGTGCCAGCAGTTACGAAGCGGGACAGACCTACGAGCAGTACTTC.